This TCR beta chain was recorded in a study of blood T cell repertoires in COVID-19. V lost 6 bases and J lost 0, with 12 bases in between. Germline CDR1 LNHDA, CDR2 SQIVND (reference sequence). This CDR3 has 14 amino acids. Sequencing was performed with immunoSEQ multiplex PCR; in TCRdb, only in-frame clones are kept and a portion is missing. This sample carries roughly 190,000 clones, approximately 90% of them seen once, and the ten largest clones take more than 2%. The receptor comes from a woman between 25 and 40 years old who had recovered from COVID-19. This chain connects TRBV19 to TRBJ2-7; the D is unclear. Sequenced sample: PBMCs or T cells enriched from blood (not recorded which). DNA for the CDR3: TGTGCCAGTAGCTTAGCTAGGAGCTCCTACGAGCAGTACTTC. It specifies CASSLARSSYEQYF.